This TCR beta chain was identified in a study of T cell repertoires in ileal Crohn's disease. General observations from the study: All patients with clonality above 26.8% had endoscopic recurrence.

Time point defined: neoterminal ileum biopsy at postoperative endoscopy, about 6 months after surgery. Libraries were prepared by immunoSEQ multiplex PCR; TCRdb keeps only in-frame clonotypes and omits some of them. Among over 15,000 clones listed, roughly 72% were seen once. About this clone: Antigen: not known.

This CDR3 is 17 amino acids long. Looked up from germline, CDR1 is LGHNA and CDR2 is YNFKEQ. V trimming: 1 base; J trimming: 2 bases; junction bases outside the gene matches: 5. The TCR originated in an adult with Crohn's disease. Sequencing input: ileal tissue. The chain uses TRBV4-2 and TRBJ2-5; the match to TRBD2 covers 12 bases. CDR3: CASSQATLAGGQETQYF. The CDR3 region has the DNA TGTGCCAGCAGCCAAGCGACACTAGCGGGGGGACAAGAGACCCAGTACTTC.